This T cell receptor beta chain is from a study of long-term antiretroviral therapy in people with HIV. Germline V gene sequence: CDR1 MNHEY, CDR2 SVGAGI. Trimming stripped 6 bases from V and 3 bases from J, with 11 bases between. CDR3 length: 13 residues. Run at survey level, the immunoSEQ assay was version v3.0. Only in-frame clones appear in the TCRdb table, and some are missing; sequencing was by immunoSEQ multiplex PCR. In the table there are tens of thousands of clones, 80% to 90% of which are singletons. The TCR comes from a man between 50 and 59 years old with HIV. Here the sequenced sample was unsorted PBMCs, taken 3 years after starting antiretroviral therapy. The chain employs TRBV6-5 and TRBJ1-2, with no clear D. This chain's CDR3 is CASRFLGHYGYTF. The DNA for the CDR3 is TGTGCCAGCAGGTTCCTGGGCCACTATGGCTACACCTTC.